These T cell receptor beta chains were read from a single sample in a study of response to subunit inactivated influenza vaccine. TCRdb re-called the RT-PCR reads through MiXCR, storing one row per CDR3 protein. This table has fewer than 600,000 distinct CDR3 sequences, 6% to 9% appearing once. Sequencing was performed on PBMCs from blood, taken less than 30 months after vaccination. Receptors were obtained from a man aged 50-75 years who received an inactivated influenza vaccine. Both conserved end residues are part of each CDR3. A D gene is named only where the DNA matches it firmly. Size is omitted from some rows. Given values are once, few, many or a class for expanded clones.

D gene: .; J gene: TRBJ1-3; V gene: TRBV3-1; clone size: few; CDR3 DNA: TGTGCCAGCAGCCGGTGGACAGCCTCTGGAAACACCATATATTTT; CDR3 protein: CASSRWTASGNTIYF
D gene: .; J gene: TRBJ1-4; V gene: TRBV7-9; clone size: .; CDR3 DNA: TGTGCCAGCAGCCCCGGGATGAGTAATGAAAAACTGTTTTTT; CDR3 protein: CASSPGMSNEKLFF
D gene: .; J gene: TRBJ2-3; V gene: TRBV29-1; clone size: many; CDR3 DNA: TGCAGCGCCGGGTGGAGAAACACAGATACGCAGTATTTT; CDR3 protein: CSAGWRNTDTQYF
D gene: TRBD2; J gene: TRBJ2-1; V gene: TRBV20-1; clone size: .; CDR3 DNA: TGCAGTGCTGCACCGGGACTAAATTACAATGAGCAGTTCTTC; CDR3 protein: CSAAPGLNYNEQFF
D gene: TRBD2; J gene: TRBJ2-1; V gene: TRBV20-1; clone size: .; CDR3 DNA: TGCAGTGCGAGCGGGAGCCCTTACAATGAGCAGTTCTTC; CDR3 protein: CSASGSPYNEQFF
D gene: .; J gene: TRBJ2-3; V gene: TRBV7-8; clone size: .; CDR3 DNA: TGTGCCAGCAGCTTAAGCCTAGCCCTTGATGGTACGCAGTATTTT; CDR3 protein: CASSLSLALDGTQYF
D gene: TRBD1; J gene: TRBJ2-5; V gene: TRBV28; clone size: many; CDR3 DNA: TGTGCCAGCAGTAAGGGACAGGCCCCAGAGACCCAGTACTTC; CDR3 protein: CASSKGQAPETQYF
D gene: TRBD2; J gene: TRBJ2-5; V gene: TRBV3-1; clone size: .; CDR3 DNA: TGTGCCAGCAGCGCAGGACTAGCGGGAGTGGGTGAGACCCAGTACTTC; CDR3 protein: CASSAGLAGVGETQYF
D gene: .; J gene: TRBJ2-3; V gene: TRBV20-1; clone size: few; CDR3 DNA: TGCAGTGCTAGTGCCCTGGGCACAGATACGCAGTATTTT; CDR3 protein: CSASALGTDTQYF
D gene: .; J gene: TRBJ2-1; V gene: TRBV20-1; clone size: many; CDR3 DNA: TGCAGTGCTAGAGTATCCCAGCGGTTTTACAATGAGCAGTTCTTC; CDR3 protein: CSARVSQRFYNEQFF
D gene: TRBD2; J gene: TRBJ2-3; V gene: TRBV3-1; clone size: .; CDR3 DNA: TGTGCCAGCAGTTGGGCGGGAGAGATCACAGATACGCAGTATTTT; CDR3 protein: CASSWAGEITDTQYF
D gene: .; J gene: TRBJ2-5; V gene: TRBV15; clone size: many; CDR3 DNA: TGTGCCACCAGCAGAGATCATGGGGGCGGGGAGACCCAGTACTTC; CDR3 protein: CATSRDHGGGETQYF
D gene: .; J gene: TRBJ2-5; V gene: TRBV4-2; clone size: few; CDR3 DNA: TGTGCCAGCAGCCAAGATCAACGGGCCCTCCTTTCGGCCCAGTACTTC; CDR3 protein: CASSQDQRALLSAQYF
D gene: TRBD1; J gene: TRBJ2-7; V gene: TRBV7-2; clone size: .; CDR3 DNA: TGTGCCAGCAGCTCGGGACAGAGAAAGATGCACGAGCAGTACTTC; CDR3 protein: CASSSGQRKMHEQYF
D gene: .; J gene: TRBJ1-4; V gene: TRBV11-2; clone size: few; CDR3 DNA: TGTGCCAGCAGCTTTTCGGGGCGTAATGAAAAACTGTTTTTT; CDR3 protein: CASSFSGRNEKLFF
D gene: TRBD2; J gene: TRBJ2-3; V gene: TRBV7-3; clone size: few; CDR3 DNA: TGTGCCAGCAGCTTAATGCGTTTAGGACTAGCGGGTCCTGATTCTAGCACAGATACGCAGTATTTT; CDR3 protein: CASSLMRLGLAGPDSSTDTQYF
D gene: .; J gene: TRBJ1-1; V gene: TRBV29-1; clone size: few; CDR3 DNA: TGCAGCAGTCCGGGGGACACTGAAGCTTTCTTT; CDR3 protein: CSSPGDTEAFF
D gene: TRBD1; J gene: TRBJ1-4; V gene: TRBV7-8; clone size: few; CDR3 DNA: TGTGCCAGCAGCCCGGACAGGGGGCGTTTTCAAAAACTGTTTTTT; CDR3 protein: CASSPDRGRFQKLFF
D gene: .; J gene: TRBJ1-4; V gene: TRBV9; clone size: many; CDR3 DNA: TGTGCCAGCAGCGCCGGGACGGTTGCCGATAATGAAAAACTGTTTTTT; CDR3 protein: CASSAGTVADNEKLFF
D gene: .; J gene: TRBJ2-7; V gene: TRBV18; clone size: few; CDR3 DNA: TGTGCCAGCTCACCGATCGGGGAGAGGACACGGAACGAGCAGTACTTC; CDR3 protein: CASSPIGERTRNEQYF
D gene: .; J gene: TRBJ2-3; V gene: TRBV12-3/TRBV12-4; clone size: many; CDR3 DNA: TGTGCCAGCAGTATTCGGGATACGCAGTATTTT; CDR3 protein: CASSIRDTQYF
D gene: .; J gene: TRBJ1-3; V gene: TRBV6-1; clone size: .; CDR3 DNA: TGTGCCAGCCGGGACCGCTCTGGAAACACCATATATTTT; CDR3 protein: CASRDRSGNTIYF
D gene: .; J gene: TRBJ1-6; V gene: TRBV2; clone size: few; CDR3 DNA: TGTGCCAGCAGCGCCCGACTTAATTCACCCCTCCACTTT; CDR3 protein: CASSARLNSPLHF
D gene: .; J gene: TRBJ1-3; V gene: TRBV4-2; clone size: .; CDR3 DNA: TGTGCCAGCACCAAAGGGGAGAGCTCTGGAAACACCATATATTTT; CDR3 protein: CASTKGESSGNTIYF
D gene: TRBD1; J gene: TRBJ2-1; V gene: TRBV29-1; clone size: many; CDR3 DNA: TGCAGCGCTGTGACAGGGAGCTCCTACAATGAGCAGTTCTTC; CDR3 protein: CSAVTGSSYNEQFF
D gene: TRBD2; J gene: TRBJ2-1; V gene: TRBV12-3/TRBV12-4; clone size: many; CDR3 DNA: TGTGCCAGCAGACCAACGGGACTAGCGGGAGGGCCTGAGCAGTTCTTC; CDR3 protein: CASRPTGLAGGPEQFF
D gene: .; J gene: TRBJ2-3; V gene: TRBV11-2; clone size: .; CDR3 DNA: TGTGCCAGCAGCTACCGCAAGGGCCCTAGCACAGATACGCAGTATTTT; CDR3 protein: CASSYRKGPSTDTQYF
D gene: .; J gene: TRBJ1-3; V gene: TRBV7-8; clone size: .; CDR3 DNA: TGTGCCAGCAGCCCTCTGCGAATCACAGGTCCGCGGCGCACCATATATTTT; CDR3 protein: CASSPLRITGPRRTIYF
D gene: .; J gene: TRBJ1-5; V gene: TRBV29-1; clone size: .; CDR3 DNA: TGCAGCGCGTCGGGGGGGAATCAGCCCCAGCATTTT; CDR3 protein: CSASGGNQPQHF
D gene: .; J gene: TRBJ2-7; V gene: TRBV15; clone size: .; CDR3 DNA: TGTGCCACCAGCAGAGGTGAAATAAGGATCGGCGAGCAGTACTTC; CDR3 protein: CATSRGEIRIGEQYF
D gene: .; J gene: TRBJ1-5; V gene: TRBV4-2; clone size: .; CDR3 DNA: TGTGCCAGCAGCCAAGAGTGGACAGGCAATCAGCCCCAGCATTTT; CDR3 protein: CASSQEWTGNQPQHF
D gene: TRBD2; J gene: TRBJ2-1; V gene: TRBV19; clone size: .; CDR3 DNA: TGTGCCAGTAGTATTGACGGGGGGAGCTCCTACAATGAGCAGTTCTTC; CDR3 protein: CASSIDGGSSYNEQFF
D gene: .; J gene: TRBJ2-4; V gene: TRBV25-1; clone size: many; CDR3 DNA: TGTGCCAGCAGTGAATCCGGGCCCAAAAACATTCAGTACTTC; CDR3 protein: CASSESGPKNIQYF
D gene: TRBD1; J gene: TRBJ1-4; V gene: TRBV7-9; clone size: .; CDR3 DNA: TGTGCCACCTCGGACAGGTCTAATGAAAAACTGTTTTTT; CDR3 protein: CATSDRSNEKLFF
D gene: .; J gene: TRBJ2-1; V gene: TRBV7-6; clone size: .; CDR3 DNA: TGTGCCAGCAGCTTAGAGGGGGAACGACTCGGGGAGCAGTTCTTC; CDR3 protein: CASSLEGERLGEQFF
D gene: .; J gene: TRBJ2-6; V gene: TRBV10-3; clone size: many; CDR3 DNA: TGTGCCATCAGTGATAAGGGTTCTGGGGCCAACGTCCTGACTTTC; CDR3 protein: CAISDKGSGANVLTF
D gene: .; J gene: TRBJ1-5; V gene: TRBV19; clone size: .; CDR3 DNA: TGTGCCAGTAGTACTGGGGCCCTTACGCAGCCCCAGCATTTT; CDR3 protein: CASSTGALTQPQHF
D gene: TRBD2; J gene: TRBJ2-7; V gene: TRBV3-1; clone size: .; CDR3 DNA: TGTGCCAGCAGCCAACGGGGACTAGCGGGAGCAAAACGGGAGCAGTACTTC; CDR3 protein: CASSQRGLAGAKREQYF
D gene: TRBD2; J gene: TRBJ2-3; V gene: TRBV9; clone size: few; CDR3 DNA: TGTGCCAGCAGCGAGGGGACTAGCGGGAGTTCAGATACGCAGTATTTT; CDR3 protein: CASSEGTSGSSDTQYF
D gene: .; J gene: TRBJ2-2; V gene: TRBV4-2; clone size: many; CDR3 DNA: TGTGCCAGCAGCCAAGAAGGGTTCGACCGCACCGGGGAGCTGTTTTTT; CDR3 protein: CASSQEGFDRTGELFF
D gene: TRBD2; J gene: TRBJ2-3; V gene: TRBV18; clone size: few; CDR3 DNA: TGTGCCAGCTCACCACGAGTAGCGGGAGGCACAGATACGCAGTATTTT; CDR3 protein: CASSPRVAGGTDTQYF
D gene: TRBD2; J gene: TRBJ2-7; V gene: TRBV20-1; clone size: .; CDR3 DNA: TGCAGTGCTAGAGATCCAGCTAGCGGGAGCTACGAGCAGTACTTC; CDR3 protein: CSARDPASGSYEQYF
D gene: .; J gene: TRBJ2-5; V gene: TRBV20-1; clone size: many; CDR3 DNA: TGCAGTGCTATATCGGGGGAGACCCAGTACTTC; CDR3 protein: CSAISGETQYF
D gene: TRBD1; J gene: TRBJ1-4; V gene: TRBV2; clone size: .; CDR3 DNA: TGTGCCACGGACAGGCTCGGGGAAAAACTGTTTTTT; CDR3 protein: CATDRLGEKLFF
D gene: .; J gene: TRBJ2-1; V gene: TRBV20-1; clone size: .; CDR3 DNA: TGCAGTGCTAGAGGTTGGCTTTCTAGGGATGAGCAGTTCTTC; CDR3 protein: CSARGWLSRDEQFF
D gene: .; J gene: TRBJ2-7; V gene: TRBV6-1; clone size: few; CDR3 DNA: TGTGCCAGCAGTGAAGTGGGCCCCTACGAGCAGTACTTC; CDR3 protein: CASSEVGPYEQYF
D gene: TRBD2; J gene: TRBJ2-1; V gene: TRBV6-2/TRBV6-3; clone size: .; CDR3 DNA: TGTGCCAGCAGGCCCTCGGGGGGTGAGCAGTTCTTC; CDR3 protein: CASRPSGGEQFF
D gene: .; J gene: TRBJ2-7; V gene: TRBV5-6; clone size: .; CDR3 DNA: TGTGCCAGCAGCACCACCCCTTCCGGGGCGACCTACGAGCAGTACTTC; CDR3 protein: CASSTTPSGATYEQYF
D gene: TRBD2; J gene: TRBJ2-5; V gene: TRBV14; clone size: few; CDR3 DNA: TGTGCCAGCAGCGAATCTAGCGGGGGCCGGGGGGCCCAGTACTTC; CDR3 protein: CASSESSGGRGAQYF
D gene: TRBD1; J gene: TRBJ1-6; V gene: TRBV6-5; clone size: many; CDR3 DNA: TGTGCCAGCAGTTACTCCGTAAGACAGGGGTATAATTCACCCCTCCACTTT; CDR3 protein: CASSYSVRQGYNSPLHF
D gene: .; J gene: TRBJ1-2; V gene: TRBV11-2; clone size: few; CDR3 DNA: TGTGCCAGCAGCTTAGAAGTATCTGGCTACACCTTC; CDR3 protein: CASSLEVSGYTF
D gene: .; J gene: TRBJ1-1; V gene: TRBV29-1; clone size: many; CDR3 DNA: TGCAGCGTTGATAGGGCCGGGAACACTGAAGCTTTCTTT; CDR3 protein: CSVDRAGNTEAFF
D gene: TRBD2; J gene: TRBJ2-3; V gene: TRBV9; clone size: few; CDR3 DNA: TGTGCCAGCAGCATCTCCGGGACTAACACAGATACGCAGTATTTT; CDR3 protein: CASSISGTNTDTQYF
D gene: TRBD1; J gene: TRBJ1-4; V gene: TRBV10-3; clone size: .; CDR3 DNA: TGTGCCATCAGTAATCGTCAGGGGGTAGACGAAAAACTGTTTTTT; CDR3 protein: CAISNRQGVDEKLFF
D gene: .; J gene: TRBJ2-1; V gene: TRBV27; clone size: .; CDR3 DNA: TGTGCCAGCAGCCCTGGGACCGCTTCCTACAATGAGCAGTTCTTC; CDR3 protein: CASSPGTASYNEQFF
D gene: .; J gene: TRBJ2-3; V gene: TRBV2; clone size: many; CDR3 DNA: TGTGCCAGCATGACAGATACGCAGTATTTT; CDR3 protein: CASMTDTQYF
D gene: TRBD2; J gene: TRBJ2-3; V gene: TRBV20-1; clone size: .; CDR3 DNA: TGCAGTGCTAGCGGGAGGATATTGGCAGATACGCAGTATTTT; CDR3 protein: CSASGRILADTQYF
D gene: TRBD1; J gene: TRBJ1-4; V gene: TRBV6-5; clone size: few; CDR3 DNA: TGTGCCAGCAGTTACTTCACCGGGACAGGGGCCGAAAAACTGTTTTTT; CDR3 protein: CASSYFTGTGAEKLFF